The 32 T cell receptor beta chains given below trace back to one sample, sequenced in a study of cytomegalovirus exposure and HLA in healthy donors. The PCR had 60 Vbeta and 13 Jbeta primers. The data were produced by immunoSEQ multiplex PCR, yet TCRdb's version contains in-frame clones alone and is incomplete. Of fewer than 250,000 clones in the sample, over 65% were seen once. The source material was PBMCs. The receptors originated from a man in his forties in good health and CMV-seronegative.

This chain connects TRBV4-2 to TRBJ1-2, with 7 bases matching TRBD1. The junction had 8 bases not matched to a gene; V was cut back by 0 bases and J by 7 bases. The CDR3 is made up of 15 amino acids. Germline V gene lookup returns CDR1 LGHNA and CDR2 YNFKEQ. The CDR3 DNA is TGTGCCAGCAGCCAAGATCTCTTAGGGGGCTTTGGCTACACCTTC. It is translated as CASSQDLLGGFGYTF.

This clone was seen once. V usage is TRBV19 and J usage is TRBJ2-1; D is possibly TRBD2 (6 bases). Between the trimmed V and J ends, which lost 1 base and 7 bases, there was a span of 11 bases. This CDR3 contains 14 residues. CDR1 and CDR2 (germline): LNHDA, SQIVND (reference sequence). The CDR3: CASSIAGVFNEQFF. In DNA, the CDR3 is TGTGCCAGTAGTATAGCGGGAGTATTTAATGAGCAGTTCTTC.

The chain combines TRBV11-2 with TRBJ1-2; TRBD1 is a possible D gene (6 bases). CDR3 length: 15 amino acids. V was trimmed by 0 bases and J by 4 bases, leaving 12 bases between them. Germline V gives CDR1 SGHAT, CDR2 FQNNGV. The CDR3 loop is CASSLEAGAGYGYTF. The CDR3 nucleotides read TGTGCCAGCAGCTTAGAGGCAGGGGCAGGCTATGGCTACACCTTC.

The chain combines TRBV20-1 with TRBJ2-7; unclear D gene. This CDR3 contains 11 residues. In germline, CDR1 is DFQATT, CDR2 SNEGSKA (reference sequence). Trimming took 7 bases from V and 7 from J, leaving 14 bases between them. In DNA form, the CDR3 reads TGCAGTGTTGTACTCCCTAGTGAGCAGTACTTC. Translation: CSVVLPSEQYF.

This clone showed up just once. J is TRBJ2-5 and V is TRBV18; TRBD1 matches 8 bases. Germline trimming cut 7 bases from V and 3 bases from J; bases unmatched to any gene: 4. Germline V gives CDR1 KGHSH, CDR2 LQKENI. The CDR3 is 13 residues long. CDR3 residues: CASFQGAKETQYF. The CDR3 region has the DNA TGTGCCAGCTTCCAGGGGGCGAAAGAGACCCAGTACTTC.

The V gene is TRBV5-8, the J gene TRBJ2-7; TRBD2 agrees at 7 bases. This CDR3 has 13 amino acids. From germline, CDR1 is SGHTS and CDR2 YDEGEE. V lost 6 bases to trimming and J lost 4 bases; unmatched junction nucleotides: 7. The chain's CDR3 is CASTAGGGYEQYF. For the CDR3, the DNA is TGTGCCAGCACCGCTGGGGGGGGGTACGAGCAGTACTTC.

This rearrangement joins TRBV5-1 to TRBJ2-5, with a tentative D call TRBD2 (6 bases). This CDR3 is 15 amino acids long. V was pared by 2 bases and J by 5 bases, with 16 bases between. Per germline, CDR1 SGHRS and CDR2 YFSETQ. Here the CDR3 reads CASSLGGADLETQYF. DNA of the CDR3: TGCGCCAGCAGCTTAGGCGGGGCCGACCTGGAGACCCAGTACTTC.

The chain has TRBV19 and TRBJ2-5, with TRBD2 as a possible D gene (5 bases). V shed 5 bases and J shed 2 bases, with 15 bases lying between them. Per germline, CDR1 LNHDA and CDR2 SQIVND (reference sequence). The CDR3 has 15 amino acids. The CDR3, as DNA: TGTGCCAGTAGTCTAGCCTTGGGGAGACAAGAGACCCAGTACTTC. Its protein product is CASSLALGRQETQYF.

This chain connects TRBV25-1 to TRBJ1-1; 10 nucleotides align to TRBD1. J lost 5 bases, V lost 2 bases, and 8 bases had no gene match. The V gene's germline CDR1 is MGHDK and CDR2 SYGVNS. This CDR3 region has 16 residues. Written as DNA, the CDR3 is TGTGCCAGCAGTGAAACCGGGACAGGGGTTCGGACTGAAGCTTTCTTT. Encoded protein: CASSETGTGVRTEAFF.

The CDR3 DNA reads TGTGCCACCAGTAGCCCGGGGACTGGATCCTACGAGCAGTACTTC. This encodes CATSSPGTGSYEQYF. The chain carries TRBV15 and TRBJ2-7, with a tentative D call TRBD2 (6 bases). The CDR3 runs to 15 residues. V lost 6 bases and J 1 base, leaving 16 bases between the germline ends. Germline V gene sequence: CDR1 LNHNV, CDR2 YYDKDF (reference sequence).

The V and J genes are TRBV9 and TRBJ1-4; TRBD1 matches 11 bases. CDR3 length: 17 amino acids. The J segment lost 3 bases and the V segment lost 1 base, leaving 5 bases of the junction unmatched. Germline CDR1 and CDR2: SGDLS and YYNGEE. The CDR3 loop is CASSVSGQGASNEKLFF. The CDR3 nucleotides are TGTGCCAGCAGCGTAAGTGGACAGGGGGCATCTAATGAAAAACTGTTTTTT.

This sequence joins TRBV7-3 and TRBJ1-2; 8 bases align to TRBD1. This CDR3 has 15 amino acids. Germline loops: CDR1 SGHTA, CDR2 FQGTGA. J lost 3 bases, V lost 5 bases, and 8 bases had no gene match. The CDR3 here is CASSPQGADYYGYTF. CDR3 in DNA: TGTGCCAGCAGCCCCCAGGGGGCCGACTACTATGGCTACACCTTC.

The rearrangement links TRBV5-4 to TRBJ1-1; the match to TRBD1 covers 8 bases. CDR1 SGHNT and CDR2 YYREEE come from the germline V gene (reference sequence). The CDR3 sequence is 14 residues long. Germline trimming cut 4 bases from V and 0 bases from J; bases unmatched to any gene: 2. CDR3 loop: CASSPDRVNTEAFF. In DNA, the CDR3 is TGTGCCAGCAGCCCGGACAGGGTGAACACTGAAGCTTTCTTT.

This clone came up a few times. The genes are TRBV7-2 and TRBJ2-1, with 7 bases aligning to TRBD2. V was pared by 6 bases and J by 7 bases, with 9 bases of the junction left unmatched. Per germline, CDR1 SGHTA and CDR2 FQGNSA. The CDR3 is 14 residues long. This CDR3 reads CASRSGGSVNEQFF. CDR3 sequence (DNA): TGTGCCAGCAGGTCGGGGGGTAGCGTTAATGAGCAGTTCTTC.

The chain recombines TRBV28 with TRBJ1-5, with D tentatively TRBD1 (5 bases). CDR1 is MDHEN, CDR2 SYDVKM, per germline. V lost 6 bases, J lost 4 bases, and 13 bases lay in between. The CDR3 has 14 residues. CDR3 amino acids: CASRGPSGNQPQHF. The DNA of the CDR3 is TGTGCCAGCAGGGGGCCGTCGGGTAATCAGCCCCAGCATTTT.

This clone was seen once. One end of the junction varies from germline; a read error may be responsible. V and J are TRBV6-1 and TRBJ1-3, with 7 bases identical to TRBD1. Germline V gives CDR1 MNHNS, CDR2 SASEGT. The CDR3 has 17 residues. CDR3 nucleotides: TGTGCCGGCAGTGCGGAGCCGGGACAGTATGCTGGAAACACCATATATTTT. The encoded protein is CAGSAEPGQYAGNTIYF.

The genes are TRBV16 and TRBJ2-7, with 8 bases identical to TRBD1. The CDR3 runs 16 residues. Trimming removed 4 bases from V and 1 base from J; junction bases left unmatched: 9. Germline V gene lookup returns CDR1 KGHSY and CDR2 FQNENV. The DNA of the CDR3 is TGTGCCAGCAGCCCGTTACTCAGGGGGCAATCCTACGAGCAGTACTTC. This codes for CASSPLLRGQSYEQYF.

The count of this clone is one. V usage is TRBV11-2 and J usage is TRBJ2-7; unclear D gene. This CDR3 contains 14 residues. Trimming took off 5 bases at V and 7 bases at J, with 18 bases between the two ends. Germline lookup yields CDR1 SGHAT and CDR2 FQNNGV. This CDR3 is CASSPLTGWQEQYF. The CDR3 DNA sequence: TGTGCCAGCAGCCCCCTGACTGGATGGCAAGAGCAGTACTTC.

The chain uses TRBV7-8 and TRBJ2-1; no reliable D call. This CDR3 comprises 11 residues. Germline CDR1 SGHVS, CDR2 FQNEAQ. Trimming stripped 5 bases from V and 9 bases from J, with 8 bases between. This chain's CDR3 is CASSTALEQFF. CDR3 nucleotide sequence: TGTGCCAGCAGCACCGCGCTTGAGCAGTTCTTC.

The chain carries TRBV2 and TRBJ2-2, with a tentative D call TRBD1 (7 bases). Trimming took off 4 bases at V and 5 bases at J, with 14 bases between the two ends. The CDR3 is 15 residues long. CDR1 is SNHLY, CDR2 FYNNEI, per germline. The CDR3 sequence: CASSAGDSETGELFF. For the CDR3, the DNA is TGTGCCAGCAGTGCGGGGGACAGCGAAACCGGGGAGCTGTTTTTT. The full variable domain, in which reference TRBV2 and TRBJ2-2 provide the parts outside the CDR3, is EPEVTQTPSHQVTQMGQEVILRCVPISNHLYFYWYRQILGQKVEFLVSFYNNEISEKSEIFDDQFSVERPDGSNFTLKIRSTKLEDSAMYFCASSAGDSETGELFFGEGSRLTVL.

The chain links TRBV2 to TRBJ2-5; 12 nucleotides line up with TRBD2. The CDR3 is 17 residues long. Looked up from germline, CDR1 is SNHLY and CDR2 is FYNNEI. V gave up 5 bases and J gave up 6 bases; unmatched junction bases: 13. DNA for the CDR3: TGTGCCAGCAGTCGGACTAGCGGGACCCTCTTGGAGAAGACCCAGTACTTC. Protein product: CASSRTSGTLLEKTQYF.

The chain combines TRBV28 with TRBJ1-5; D call uncertain. Germline V CDR1 and CDR2: MDHEN, SYDVKM. The CDR3 totals 16 residues. V was cut by 4 bases and J by 1 base, with 14 bases left in between. The CDR3 DNA reads TGTGCCAGCAGTTCTACAGCCGGGAAGAGCAATCAGCCCCAGCATTTT. It encodes CASSSTAGKSNQPQHF.

The rearrangement joins TRBV5-5 to TRBJ2-7, with 7 positions matching TRBD1. This CDR3 comprises 14 residues. Germline assignment: CDR1 SGHKS and CDR2 YYEKEE (reference sequence). V lost 3 bases to trimming and J lost 2 bases; unmatched junction nucleotides: 5. The CDR3 DNA reads as TGTGCCAGCAGCTGGGGACAGTCAACCTACGAGCAGTACTTC. Translation gives CASSWGQSTYEQYF.

This sequence joins TRBV7-9 and TRBJ1-3; a weak D match, TRBD1 (6 bases). V was cut by 5 bases and J by 6 bases, with 11 bases left in between. CDR3 length: 13 residues. Germline CDR1 reads SEHNR; CDR2 reads FQNEAQ (reference sequence). The CDR3 is CASSLGQSNTIYF. The DNA for the CDR3 is TGTGCCAGCAGCCTGGGACAATCAAACACCATATATTTT.

The CDR3 coding sequence is TGCAGCGTTGCCGATTTACGGAACATTCAGTACTTC. It codes for CSVADLRNIQYF. The chain uses TRBV29-1 and TRBJ2-4, with D uncertain. CDR1 is SQVTM, CDR2 ANQGSEA, per germline. V was cut by 4 bases and J by 7 bases, with 11 bases left in between. The CDR3 length is 12 residues. Using reference TRBV29-1 and TRBJ2-4 for the parts outside the CDR3, the full variable domain is SAVISQKPSRDICQRGTSLTIQCQVDSQVTMMFWYRQQPGQSLTLIATANQGSEATYESGFVIDKFPISRPNLTFSTLTVSNMSPEDSSIYLCSVADLRNIQYFGAGTRLSVL.

This sequence joins TRBV19 and TRBJ2-7, with a tentative D call TRBD1 (5 bases). V lost 5 bases to trimming and J lost 2 bases, with 10 bases between them. Per the germline V gene, CDR1 is LNHDA and CDR2 is SQIVND (reference sequence). This CDR3 comprises 13 residues. The CDR3 protein is CASSSDSTYEQYF. CDR3 nucleotide sequence: TGTGCCAGTAGTTCCGACAGCACCTACGAGCAGTACTTC.

The CDR3, as DNA: TGTGCCAGCAGAGCGCTAGCGACTGACGGTGAGCAGTTCTTC. Translating gives CASRALATDGEQFF. V is TRBV2 and J is TRBJ2-1; weak D call: TRBD2 (6 bases). Germline CDR1 SNHLY, CDR2 FYNNEI. Trimming removed 6 bases from V and 9 bases from J, with 18 bases in between. This CDR3 is 14 amino acids long.

V gene TRBV4-2 combines with J gene TRBJ2-7, with no clear D. Germline assignment: CDR1 LGHNA and CDR2 YNFKEQ. Trimming removed 1 base from V and 0 bases from J, with 10 bases in between. The CDR3 contains 15 residues. The DNA of the CDR3 is TGTGCCAGCAGCCAAGGACTTCTGAGCTCCTACGAGCAGTACTTC. Translating gives CASSQGLLSSYEQYF.

This chain connects TRBV5-8 to TRBJ1-5; D remains unclear. The CDR3 length is 15 residues. With 5 bases removed from V and 5 bases from J, the gap between germline ends came to 17 bases. CDR1 and CDR2 (germline): SGHTS, YDEGEE. The CDR3: CASSPTGRGYQPQHF. The DNA for the CDR3 is TGTGCCAGCAGTCCCACCGGCCGGGGATATCAGCCCCAGCATTTT. The variable domain in full, completed from reference TRBV5-8 and TRBJ1-5, reads EAGVTQSPTHLIKTRGQQATLRCSPISGHTSVYWYQQALGLGLQFLLWYDEGEERNRGNFPPRFSGRQFPNYSSELNVNALELEDSALYLCASSPTGRGYQPQHFGDGTRLSIL.

In this sample, this clone turned up once. The chain joins TRBV7-9 to TRBJ1-4; maybe TRBD1 (5 bases). Between the trimmed V and J ends, which lost 5 bases and 3 bases, there was a span of 10 bases. CDR1 and CDR2 (germline): SEHNR, FQNEAQ (reference sequence). The CDR3 runs 14 residues. The CDR3 sequence: CASSHRDSNEKLFF. CDR3 nucleotide sequence: TGTGCCAGCAGCCACCGGGACTCTAATGAAAAACTGTTTTTT.

The chain links TRBV15 to TRBJ2-2; 7 nucleotides line up with TRBD1. Germline CDR1 and CDR2: LNHNV and YYDKDF (reference sequence). CDR3 size: 15 residues. Unmatched junction bases numbered 3, after V lost 1 base and J lost 4 bases. CDR3 nucleotide sequence: TGTGCCACCAGCAGAGGAGGGGGCGGCACCGGGGAGCTGTTTTTT. It is translated as CATSRGGGGTGELFF.

CDR3 nucleotide sequence: TGTGCCAGCTCACCGCGCAGGGGTAGCTACACCTTC. Translation: CASSPRRGSYTF. This rearrangement joins TRBV18 to TRBJ1-2, with a possible D match to TRBD1 (6 bases). This CDR3 region has 12 residues. Trimming left V 3 bases short and J 9 bases short, with 11 bases between. Per germline, CDR1 KGHSH and CDR2 LQKENI.